The table lists the clone carrying this T cell receptor beta chain with a few counts. The data originate from a study of blood T cell repertoires in COVID-19. At the level of the study: Acute and convalescent COVID-19 samples came from the United States, Italy and Spain.

Seattle patients were enrolled during active infection and followed longitudinally. V lost 8 bases and J lost 2, with 18 bases in between. The CDR3 has 16 amino acids. Looked up from germline, CDR1 is SNHLY and CDR2 is FYNNEI. Original data processing: For nucleated cells, counts were estimated from reference gene primer amplification. Sequencing used immunoSEQ multiplex PCR; TCRdb keeps in-frame clones, though not all of them. That table furnishes V, J and clone size, whereas the DNA furnished D and trimming. Of 150,000 to 200,000 clones in the sample, approximately 93% were seen once. The specimen was peripheral blood. The rearrangement links TRBV2 to TRBJ2-2; weak D call: TRBD1 (6 bases). This TCR was recovered from an older woman with COVID-19, enrolled during active disease. The CDR3 sequence is CASDSNRGHNTGELFF. CDR3 in DNA: TGTGCCAGCGATAGTAACCGGGGACACAACACCGGGGAGCTGTTTTTT.